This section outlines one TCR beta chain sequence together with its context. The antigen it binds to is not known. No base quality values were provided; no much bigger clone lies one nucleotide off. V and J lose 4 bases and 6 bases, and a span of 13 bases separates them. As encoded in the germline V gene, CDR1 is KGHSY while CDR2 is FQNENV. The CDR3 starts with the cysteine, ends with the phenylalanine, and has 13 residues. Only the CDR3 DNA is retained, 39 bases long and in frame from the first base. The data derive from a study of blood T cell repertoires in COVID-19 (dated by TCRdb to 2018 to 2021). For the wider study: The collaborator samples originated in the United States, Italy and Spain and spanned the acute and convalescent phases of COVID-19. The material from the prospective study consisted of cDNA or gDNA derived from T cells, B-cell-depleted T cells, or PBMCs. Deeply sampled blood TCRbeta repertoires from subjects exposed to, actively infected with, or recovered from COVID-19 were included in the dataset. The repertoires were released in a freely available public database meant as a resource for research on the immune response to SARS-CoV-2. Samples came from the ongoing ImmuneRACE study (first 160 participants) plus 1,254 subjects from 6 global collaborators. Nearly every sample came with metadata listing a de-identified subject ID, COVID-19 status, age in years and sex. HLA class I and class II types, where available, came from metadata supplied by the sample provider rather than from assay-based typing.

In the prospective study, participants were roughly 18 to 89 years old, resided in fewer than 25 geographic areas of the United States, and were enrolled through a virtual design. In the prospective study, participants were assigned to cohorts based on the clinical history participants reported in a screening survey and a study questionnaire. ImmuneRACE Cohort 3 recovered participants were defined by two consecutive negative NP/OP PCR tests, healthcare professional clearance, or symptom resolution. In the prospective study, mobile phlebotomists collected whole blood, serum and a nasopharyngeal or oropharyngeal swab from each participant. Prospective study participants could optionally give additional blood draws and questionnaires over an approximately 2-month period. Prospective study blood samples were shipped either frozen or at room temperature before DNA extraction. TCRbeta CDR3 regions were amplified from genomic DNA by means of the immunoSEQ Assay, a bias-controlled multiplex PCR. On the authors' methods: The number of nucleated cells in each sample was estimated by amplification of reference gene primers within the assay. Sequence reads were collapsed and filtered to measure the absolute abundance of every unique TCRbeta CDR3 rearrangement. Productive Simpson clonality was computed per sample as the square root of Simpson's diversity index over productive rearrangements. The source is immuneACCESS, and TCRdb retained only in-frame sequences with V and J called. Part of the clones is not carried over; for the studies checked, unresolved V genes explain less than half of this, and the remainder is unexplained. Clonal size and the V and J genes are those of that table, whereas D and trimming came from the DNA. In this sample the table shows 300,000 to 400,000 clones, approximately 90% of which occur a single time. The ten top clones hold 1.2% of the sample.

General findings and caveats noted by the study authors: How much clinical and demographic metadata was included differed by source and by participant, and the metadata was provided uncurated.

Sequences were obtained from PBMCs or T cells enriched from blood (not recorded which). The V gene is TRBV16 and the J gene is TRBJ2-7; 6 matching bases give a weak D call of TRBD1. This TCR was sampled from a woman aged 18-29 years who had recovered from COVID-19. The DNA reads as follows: TGTGCCAGCAGCCCCCAGACAGGCGGCGAGCAGTACTTC. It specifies CASSPQTGGEQYF.